This entry features one TCR beta chain sequence. Antigen unknown. This specimen belongs to a study of vaccination and CD4 T cells after COVID-19. As for the study in general: There were six male and four female convalescents, and two of them were Hispanic.

The germline V gene has CDR1 KGHSH and CDR2 LQKENI. Trimming left V 2 bases short and J 0 bases short, with 10 bases between. The CDR3 contains 15 residues. The treatment: roughly ten-day PBMC culture with coronavirus spike peptide pools or control peptides (ViraFEST assay). ViraFEST stimulated the growth of antigen-specific T cells using peptide pools and subsequently profiled their TCRs by sequencing. The authors cultured 1.5 million to 2 million PBMCs per well with about 10 IU/ml IL-2 and approximately 9 ug/ml peptide pools. The study sequenced cultured CD4+ T cell DNA using the Oncomine TCR Beta short-read assay. The template was genomic DNA from cultured CD4+ T cells. TCRdb itself ran the PCR reads through MiXCR, one entry per CDR3 protein. The sample includes several thousand distinct CDR3 sequences, about two thirds of them seen just once.

The source material was cultured CD4+ T cells from blood, sampled after SARS-CoV-2 vaccination. The origin of this receptor is a human donor with COVID-19. The chain has TRBV18 and TRBJ2-5; D not certain. In DNA form, the CDR3 reads TGTGCCAGCTCACCAAATGGTCGTCACCAAGAGACCCAGTACTTC. It encodes CASSPNGRHQETQYF.